A single T cell receptor (beta chain) is shown here with its context. Its antigen is unknown. No quality values exist for individual bases; no much larger clone is one base distant. The CDR3 runs 11 residues from the cysteine to the phenylalanine. Here the CDR3 DNA is all that survives: 33 bases in frame from base 1. For CDR1 and CDR2, the germline V gene lists SQVTM and ANQGSEA. Trimming takes 3 bases from V and 5 bases from J, and the germline ends sit 7 bases apart. Libraries were constructed by the immunoSEQ multiplex PCR assay. Each sample had some 94,000 TCR templates assayed by the deep sequencing platform. Genomic DNA extracted from sorted T cells was the material used for TCRbeta CDR3 sequencing. Concerning the study's data processing: The R programming language was used for the clonal analysis of the TCRbeta CDR3 data. Alloreactive CD4+ and CD8+ clones were identified by comparing unstimulated samples to CFSE-low samples taken after the reaction. By matching sequences to the repertoires of sorted unstimulated Treg and non-Treg cells, each alloreactive CD4+ clone was assigned a regulatory or non-regulatory origin. In TCRdb, the immuneACCESS table is reduced to in-frame sequences with V and J assigned. These tables do not hold every clone; where another copy was compared, an unresolved V gene accounts for under half, and the others remain unexplained. V, J and clone size were drawn from that table, and D and trimming were deduced from the DNA. Recorded for this sample are tens of thousands of clones; approximately 88% of them occurred a single time. The top ten clonotypes cover about 1.7% of the sample.

The data belong to a study of siplizumab effects on memory and regulatory T cells (dated by TCRdb to the late 2010s). Concerning the study at large: The effect of the anti-CD2 antibody siplizumab on alloreactive T-cell subsets was examined in allogeneic mixed lymphocyte reactions constructed from human PBMCs. General study outcomes and caveats: About 80-97% of proliferating CD4+ or CD8+ clones could not be given a naive or memory phenotype. Whether proliferating Tregs from siplizumab cultures were suppressive was not functionally confirmed. In reactions with siplizumab, an average of around 70% of mappable alloreactive CD4+ clones were Treg-derived, compared with 26.9% in control reactions. Because sequences below about 10^-5 frequency were poorly captured, only a minor fraction of alloreactive clones could be mapped to unstimulated subsets. Greater diversity appeared to be present in unstimulated naive T cells than in memory T cells, and a substantial contribution to the alloresponse seemed to be made by naive cells. The cumulative frequency of alloreactive sequences that could be traced back to unstimulated CD4+ memory T cells was significantly reduced by siplizumab.

Sorted unstimulated T cells, along with proliferating T cells recovered from mixed lymphocyte reactions, underwent TCRbeta CDR3 sequencing. Fresh whole blood from more than 9 HLA-typed healthy donors served as the source for isolating PBMCs. Unstimulated CD4+ regulatory T cells were FACS-sorted to map the origin of alloreactive clones. What was sequenced was Tregs sorted from blood. The rearranged segments are TRBV29-1 and TRBJ1-2; no D gene is confidently identified. The sequence derives from a human donor in good health. The nucleotides read TGCAGCGTTGAGGACGCTTATGGCTACACCTTC. Its amino acids are CSVEDAYGYTF.